This is a list of T cell receptor beta chains from one sample in a study of neurological immune-mediated disorders. MiXCR, run by TCRdb on the 5' RACE reads, gives a single entry per CDR3 protein. Here the sample spans about 50,000 distinct CDR3 sequences, roughly 15% being singletons. The sequencing input was PBMCs. The receptors shown here come from a man in his 60s in good health. CDR3s include the opening cysteine and the closing phenylalanine or tryptophan.

V gene: TRBV29-1; CDR3 protein: CSAREQGFTEAFF
V gene: TRBV6-5; CDR3 protein: CASRAGGPWVRGRTDEKLFF
V gene: TRBV7-9; CDR3 protein: CASSWGQSLSRDEQYF
V gene: TRBV5-6; CDR3 protein: CASSAGLAAYEQYF
V gene: TRBV29-1; CDR3 protein: CSVAGPRGTYEQYF
V gene: TRBV28; CDR3 protein: CASRLGGAGGVEQYF
V gene: TRBV7-8; CDR3 protein: CASSQSGTGRHEQYF
V gene: TRBV27; CDR3 protein: CASSFLAGVHNEQFF
V gene: TRBV28; CDR3 protein: CASSLSGSSYEQYF
V gene: TRBV19; CDR3 protein: CASSIARNDGNQPQHF
V gene: TRBV7-2; CDR3 protein: CASSLGGSGLYEQYF
V gene: TRBV12-3/TRBV12-4; CDR3 protein: CASSRDRISTDTQYF
V gene: TRBV30; CDR3 protein: CAWSVAHGEEKLFF
V gene: TRBV19; CDR3 protein: CASSIPRQPTEGNTIYF
V gene: TRBV7-6; CDR3 protein: CASSPDRSAGEQYF
V gene: TRBV19; CDR3 protein: CASSTPSAGGYEQYF
V gene: TRBV7-9; CDR3 protein: CASTPPGVTDTQYF
V gene: TRBV18; CDR3 protein: CASSPPAETQYF
V gene: TRBV5-5; CDR3 protein: CASSLGLLNNEQFF
V gene: TRBV7-8; CDR3 protein: CASSHRGMGELFF
V gene: TRBV5-1; CDR3 protein: CASSDLQGAREQYF
V gene: TRBV12-3/TRBV12-4; CDR3 protein: CASTPGAYYNEQFF
V gene: TRBV6-1; CDR3 protein: CASRNTVATEAFF
V gene: TRBV20-1; CDR3 protein: CSASLRTGQETQYF
V gene: TRBV20-1; CDR3 protein: CSVEPRDSSTDTQYF
V gene: TRBV29-1; CDR3 protein: CSVPGQGRTGELFF
V gene: TRBV5-1; CDR3 protein: CASSSGTQYNEQFF
V gene: TRBV5-6; CDR3 protein: CASSALVGVPGETQYF
V gene: TRBV5-1; CDR3 protein: CASRRGEPNEKLFF
V gene: TRBV28; CDR3 protein: CASRLAGGPTDTQYF
V gene: TRBV5-1; CDR3 protein: CASSLTWDRGTNEQFF
V gene: TRBV14; CDR3 protein: CASRGLRTGNTEAFF
V gene: TRBV5-1; CDR3 protein: CASSLAGRPNYGYTF
V gene: TRBV24-1; CDR3 protein: CATSLTGQANVLTF
V gene: TRBV5-1; CDR3 protein: CASSLNSGSNYEQFF
V gene: TRBV7-9; CDR3 protein: CASFTLRTGDESGNTIYF
V gene: TRBV7-2; CDR3 protein: CASSLAAAGNEQFF